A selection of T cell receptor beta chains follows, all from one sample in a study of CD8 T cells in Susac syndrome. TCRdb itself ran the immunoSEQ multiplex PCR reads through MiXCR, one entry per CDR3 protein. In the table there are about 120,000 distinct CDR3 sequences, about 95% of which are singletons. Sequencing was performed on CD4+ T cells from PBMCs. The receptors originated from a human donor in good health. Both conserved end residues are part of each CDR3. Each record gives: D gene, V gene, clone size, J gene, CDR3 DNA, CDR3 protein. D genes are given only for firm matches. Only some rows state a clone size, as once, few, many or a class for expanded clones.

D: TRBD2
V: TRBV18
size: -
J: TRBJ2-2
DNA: TGTGCCAGCTCACCTATTATAGCGGGATCGAACACCGGGGAGCTGTTTTTT
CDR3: CASSPIIAGSNTGELFF

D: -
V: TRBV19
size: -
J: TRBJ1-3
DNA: TGTGCCAGTAGTATTGGCGGACACTCTGGAAACACCATATATTTT
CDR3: CASSIGGHSGNTIYF

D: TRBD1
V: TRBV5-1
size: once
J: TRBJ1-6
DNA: TGCGCCAGCAGCCTTATACAAGGGGGCAATTCACCCCTCCACTTT
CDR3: CASSLIQGGNSPLHF

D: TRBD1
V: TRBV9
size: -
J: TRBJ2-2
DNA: TGTGCCAGCAGCGTAGCTCCAGGGACAGACCTCGGGGAGCTGTTTTTT
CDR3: CASSVAPGTDLGELFF

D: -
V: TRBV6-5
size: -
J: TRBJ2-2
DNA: TGTGCCAGCAATTTAATTCGGCGGAGCACCGGGGAGCTGTTTTTT
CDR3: CASNLIRRSTGELFF

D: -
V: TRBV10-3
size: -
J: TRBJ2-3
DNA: TGTGCCATCAGTGAGCGCTTGCAGGGTAGCACAGATACGCAGTATTTT
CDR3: CAISERLQGSTDTQYF

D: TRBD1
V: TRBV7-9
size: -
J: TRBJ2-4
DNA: TGTGCCAGCAGCGGGACAGGGTTAGCCAAAAACATTCAGTACTTC
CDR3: CASSGTGLAKNIQYF

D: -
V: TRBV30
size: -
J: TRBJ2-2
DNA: TGTGCCTGGTGCAGGGGGAACACCGGGGAGCTGTTTTTT
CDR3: CAWCRGNTGELFF

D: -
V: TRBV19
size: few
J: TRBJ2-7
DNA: TGTGCCAGTAGTACTACATTCGGCGAGCAGTACTTC
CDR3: CASSTTFGEQYF

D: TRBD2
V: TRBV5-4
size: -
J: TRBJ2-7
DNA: TGTGCCAGCAGCTTGGGGCTAGCGGGAGTGGTCTACGAGCAGTACTTC
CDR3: CASSLGLAGVVYEQYF

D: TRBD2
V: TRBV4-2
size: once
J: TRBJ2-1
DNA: TGTGCCAGCAGTCCCTCCGTGACTAGCGGGAGTAAGGGTCCGAAGTTCTTC
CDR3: CASSPSVTSGSKGPKFF

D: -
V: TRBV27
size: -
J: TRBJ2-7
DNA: TGTGCCAGCACCCCACAGGGATCTGCCCTCTACGAGCAGTACTTC
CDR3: CASTPQGSALYEQYF

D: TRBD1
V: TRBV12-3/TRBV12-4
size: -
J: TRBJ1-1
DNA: TGTGCCAGCACCGACAGGGCGGAGGCTTTCTTT
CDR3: CASTDRAEAFF

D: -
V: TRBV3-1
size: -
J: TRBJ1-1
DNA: TGTGCCAGCAGCCAAGCTAACACTGAAGCTTTCTTT
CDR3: CASSQANTEAFF

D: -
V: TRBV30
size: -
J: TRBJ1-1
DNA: TGTGCCTGGAGTCCGCTCGTGAACACTGAAGCTTTCTTT
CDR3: CAWSPLVNTEAFF

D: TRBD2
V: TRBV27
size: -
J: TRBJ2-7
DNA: TGTGCCAGCAGTTTCTCCCTACTAGCGGGGACCTACGAGCAGTACTTC
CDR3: CASSFSLLAGTYEQYF